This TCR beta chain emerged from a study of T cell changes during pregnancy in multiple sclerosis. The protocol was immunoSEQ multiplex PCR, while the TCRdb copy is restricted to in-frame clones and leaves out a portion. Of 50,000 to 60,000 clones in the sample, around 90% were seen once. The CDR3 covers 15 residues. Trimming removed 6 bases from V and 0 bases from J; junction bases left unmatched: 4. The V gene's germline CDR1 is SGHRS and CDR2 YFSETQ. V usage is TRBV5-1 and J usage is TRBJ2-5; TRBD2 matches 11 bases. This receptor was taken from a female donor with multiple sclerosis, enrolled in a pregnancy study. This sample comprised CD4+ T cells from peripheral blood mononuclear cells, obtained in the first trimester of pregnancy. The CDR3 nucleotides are TGCGCCAGCACCGGGACTAGCGGAAACCAAGAGACCCAGTACTTC. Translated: CASTGTSGNQETQYF.